This T cell receptor (beta chain) came from a study of Tregs in tolerant kidney transplant recipients. Study as a whole: The nonmyeloablative bone marrow transplants came from related graft donors, with transient mixed chimerism. Findings of the study overall: Some patients' samples used different primers over time, so nucleotide sequences weren't comparable.

Regarding this clone: Antigen: not known.

Libraries were prepared by immunoSEQ multiplex PCR; TCRdb keeps only in-frame clonotypes and omits some of them. The repertoire includes roughly 66,000 clones, over 85% of them detected once, and approximately 9.9% sits in the top ten. This CDR3 spans 13 amino acids. V was clipped by 3 bases and J by 4 bases, with 7 bases between them. Germline V lookup: CDR1 LNHDA, CDR2 SQIVND (reference sequence). This sequence was found in a human donor who received a combined kidney and bone marrow transplant. The chain uses TRBV19 and TRBJ2-1; no clear D. The specimen comprised CD8+ T cells from blood, sampled before the transplant. CDR3 amino acids: CASSMVLYNEQFF. CDR3 nucleotide sequence: TGTGCCAGTAGTATGGTTCTATACAATGAGCAGTTCTTC. Based on the CDR3 plus reference TRBV19 and TRBJ2-1, the full variable domain is DGGITQSPKYLFRKEGQNVTLSCEQNLNHDAMYWYRQDPGQGLRLIYYSQIVNDFQKGDIAEGYSVSREKKESFPLTVTSAQKNPTAFYLCASSMVLYNEQFFGPGTRLTVL.